This T cell receptor (beta chain) was captured in a study of blood T cell repertoires in COVID-19 (dated by TCRdb to the early 2020s). Broadly, across the study: Samples from collaborators originated in the United States, Italy and Spain and spanned both the acute and convalescent phases of COVID-19. Samples came from the ongoing ImmuneRACE study (first 160 participants) plus 1,254 subjects from 6 global collaborators. The sample metadata nearly always contained a de-identified subject ID, COVID-19 status, age in years and sex. The prospective study material was composed of cDNA or gDNA derived from T cells, B-cell-depleted T cells, or PBMCs. HLA class I and class II types, where available, came from metadata supplied by the sample provider rather than from assay-based typing. A freely available public database, intended as a resource for researchers studying the immune response to SARS-CoV-2, is where the repertoires were released. Deeply sampled blood TCRbeta repertoires from subjects exposed to, actively infected with, or recovered from COVID-19 were included in the dataset.

Study-wide findings and limitations: Clinical and demographic metadata were provided uncurated, with the amount varying by source and participant.

On this clone itself: No cognate antigen has been identified for it. Base-call qualities are not available, and no considerably larger clone is one nucleotide away.

Each collaborating institution followed its own protocols to collect whole blood in K2EDTA tubes. For TCRbeta analysis, collaborators shipped samples as frozen whole blood, isolated PBMCs, or DNA extracted from either of those sample types. The CDR3 covers 15 residues, taking in both the cysteine and the phenylalanine. Here the CDR3 DNA is all that survives: 45 bases in frame from base 1. The junction shows trimming of 7 bases on V and 6 bases on J, and the gene matches do not reach 14 bases of it. CDR1 and CDR2 are read off the germline V gene as SGHRS and YFSETQ. TCRbeta CDR3 regions were amplified from genomic DNA by means of the immunoSEQ Assay, a bias-controlled multiplex PCR. The original pipeline was this. Nucleated cell counts per sample were estimated from amplification of reference gene primers within the assay. To quantify the absolute abundance of each unique TCRbeta CDR3 rearrangement, sequence reads were collapsed and filtered. For each sample, productive Simpson clonality was calculated as the square root of Simpson's diversity index across productive rearrangements. Held by TCRdb, this immuneACCESS table contains in-frame sequences only and omits some clones. Under half of the omission traces to an unresolved V gene where checked; the cause of the rest is unknown. For V, J and clone size, that table is used; D and trimming come from the DNA. This sample is represented by 100,000 to 150,000 clones; 70% to 90% of them were singletons. The ten largest clones capture 1.5% of the sample.

This chain is built from TRBV5-1 and TRBJ1-2; TRBD1 matches 8 bases in the middle. The sequencing sample was made of peripheral blood. The TCR sequence derives from a human donor in a cohort sampled during active COVID-19. The CDR3 has the sequence CASQRQGNERDGYTF. In nucleotides, the sequence is TGCGCCAGCCAGCGACAGGGGAATGAAAGGGATGGCTACACCTTC. With the portions outside the CDR3 filled from the reference TRBV5-1 and TRBJ1-2 genes, the complete variable region becomes KAGVTQTPRYLIKTRGQQVTLSCSPISGHRSVSWYQQTPGQGLQFLFEYFSETQRNKGNFPGRFSGRQFSNSRSEMNVSTLELGDSALYLCASQRQGNERDGYTFGSGTRLTVV.